This TCR beta chain was identified in a study of Tregs in tolerant kidney transplant recipients. Method: immunoSEQ multiplex PCR; TCRdb's copy keeps in-frame clones and lacks some. The table lists tens of thousands of clones, 65% to 85% of them singletons. Germline V gene lookup returns CDR1 KGHSH and CDR2 LQKENI. This CDR3 has 14 amino acids. J was trimmed by 4 bases and V by 5 bases; bases with no gene match: 4. This sequence was found in a human donor in good health. Sequencing was carried out using CD4+ T cells from blood. The chain is built from TRBV18 and TRBJ2-5, with TRBD1 identical over 10 bases. This chain's CDR3 is CASSRDRGRETQYF. CDR3 nucleotide sequence: TGTGCCAGCTCAAGAGACAGGGGGCGAGAGACCCAGTACTTC.